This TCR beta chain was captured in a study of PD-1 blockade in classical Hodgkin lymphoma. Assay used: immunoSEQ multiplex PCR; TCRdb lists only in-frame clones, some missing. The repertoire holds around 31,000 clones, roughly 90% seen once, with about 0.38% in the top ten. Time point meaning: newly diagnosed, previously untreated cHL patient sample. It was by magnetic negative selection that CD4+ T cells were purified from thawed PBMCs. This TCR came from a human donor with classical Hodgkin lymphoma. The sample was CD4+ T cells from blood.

The CDR3 nucleotides read TGCGCCAGCAGCCCGGTCGTCGGGAGCACAGATACGCAGTATTTT. Amino acids: CASSPVVGSTDTQYF. The rearrangement uses TRBV5-1 and TRBJ2-3; D remains unclear. This CDR3 comprises 15 residues. The ends were cut back, 4 bases at V and 0 bases at J, with 12 bases in the middle. CDR1 and CDR2 from the germline V gene are SGHRS and YFSETQ.